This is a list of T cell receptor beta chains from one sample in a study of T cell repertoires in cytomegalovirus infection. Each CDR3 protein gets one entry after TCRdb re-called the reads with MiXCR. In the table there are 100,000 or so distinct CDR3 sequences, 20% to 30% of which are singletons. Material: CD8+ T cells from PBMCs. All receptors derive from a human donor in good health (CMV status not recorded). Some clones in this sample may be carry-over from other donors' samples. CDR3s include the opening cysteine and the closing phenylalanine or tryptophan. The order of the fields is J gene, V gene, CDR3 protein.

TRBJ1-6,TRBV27,CASSFSGDSYNSPLHF
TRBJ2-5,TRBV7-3,CASKESGGAGETQYF
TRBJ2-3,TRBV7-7,CASSLAAQGTDTQYF
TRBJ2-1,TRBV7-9,CASSPRYPGPRLYNEQFF
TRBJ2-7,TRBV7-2,CASSQDSSYEQYF
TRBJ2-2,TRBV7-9,CASREGLAGFNTGELFF
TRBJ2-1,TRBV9,CASSVTGGQGNEQFF
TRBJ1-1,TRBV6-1,CASSEDKGQGDTEAFF
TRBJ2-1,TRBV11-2,CASSLQLWGTSGAIDNEQFF
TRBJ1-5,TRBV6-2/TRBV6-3,CATSSAGSNQPQHF
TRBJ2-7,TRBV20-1,CSARGDLNYEQYF
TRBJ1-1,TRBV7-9,CASSIQGTEAFF
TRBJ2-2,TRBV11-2,CASSAALGTTGELFF
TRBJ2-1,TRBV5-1,CASTPIGGSYNEQFF
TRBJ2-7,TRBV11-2,CASSFMGSRSYEQYF
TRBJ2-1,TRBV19,CASSIDLFRGEQFF
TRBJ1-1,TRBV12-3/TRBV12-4,CASTPGGSNTEAFF
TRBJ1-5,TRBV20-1,CSARVPGQGARYSNQPQHF
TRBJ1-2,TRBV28,CASSPIGWGYTF
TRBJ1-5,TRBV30,CAWSAGASNQPQHF
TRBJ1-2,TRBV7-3,CASSYESGPLEYGYTF
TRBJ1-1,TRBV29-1,CSVFSGATEAFF
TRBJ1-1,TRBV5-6,CASSLGPLEAFF
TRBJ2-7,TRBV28,CASSPLLPSGVSYEQYF
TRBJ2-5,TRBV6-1,CASSTWTSGSPVETQYF
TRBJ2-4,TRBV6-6,CASSYSRGGVDKNIQYF
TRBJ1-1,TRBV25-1,CASSELQGLNTEAFF
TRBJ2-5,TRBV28,CASSSRPGQDLETQYF
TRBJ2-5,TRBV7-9,CASSLAGGRETQYF
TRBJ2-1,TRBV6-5,CASRPRGTSYNEQFF
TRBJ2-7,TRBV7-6,CASSLDRIVGSAVYEQYF
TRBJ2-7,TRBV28,CASNGGLGSSYEQYF
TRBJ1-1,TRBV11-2,CASSPLPVTGPNTEAFF
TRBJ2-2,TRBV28,CASSAGLGTGELFF
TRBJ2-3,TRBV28,CASSFSGGALTDTQYF
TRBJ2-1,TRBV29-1,CSVEDSTGDEQFF
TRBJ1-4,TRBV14,CASSQALQGTNEKLFF
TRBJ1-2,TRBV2,CASGPGQGLGLYGYTF
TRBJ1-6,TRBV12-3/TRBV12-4,CASSDGNSPLHF
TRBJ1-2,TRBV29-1,CSVFRTGVDGYTF
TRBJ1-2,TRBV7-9,CASSLGAETGGRAF
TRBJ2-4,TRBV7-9,CASSPPDQGNIQYF
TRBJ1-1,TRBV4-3,CASSQGTGGSEAFF
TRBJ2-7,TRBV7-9,CASSSGTVSYEQYF
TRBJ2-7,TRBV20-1,CSARETGQPYEQYF
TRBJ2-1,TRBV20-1,CSARVSLGNEQFF
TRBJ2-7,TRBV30,CAWSGTEVAYEQYF
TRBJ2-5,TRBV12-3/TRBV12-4,CASSSAGLAGTQYF
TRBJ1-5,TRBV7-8,CASSAQGQPQHF
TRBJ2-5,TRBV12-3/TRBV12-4,CASRERGGETQYF
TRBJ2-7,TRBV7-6,CASSLGLAGTLASYEQYF
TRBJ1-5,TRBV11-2,CASSTGGNQPQHF